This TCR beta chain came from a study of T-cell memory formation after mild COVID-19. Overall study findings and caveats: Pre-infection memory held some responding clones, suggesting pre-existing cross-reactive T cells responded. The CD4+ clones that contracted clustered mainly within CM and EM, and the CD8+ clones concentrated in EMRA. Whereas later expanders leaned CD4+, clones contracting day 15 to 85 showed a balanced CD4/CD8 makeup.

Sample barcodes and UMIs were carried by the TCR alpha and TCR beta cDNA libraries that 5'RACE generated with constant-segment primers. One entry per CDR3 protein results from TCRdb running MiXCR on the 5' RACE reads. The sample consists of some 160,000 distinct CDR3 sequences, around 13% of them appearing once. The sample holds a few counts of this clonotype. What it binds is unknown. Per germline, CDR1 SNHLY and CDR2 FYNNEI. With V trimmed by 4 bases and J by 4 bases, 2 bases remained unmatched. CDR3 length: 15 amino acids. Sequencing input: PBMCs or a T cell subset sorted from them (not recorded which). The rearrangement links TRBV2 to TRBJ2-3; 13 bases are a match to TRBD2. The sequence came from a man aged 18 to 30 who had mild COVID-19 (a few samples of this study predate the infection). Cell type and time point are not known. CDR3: CASSALAGGPDTQYF. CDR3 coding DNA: TGTGCCAGCAGTGCACTAGCGGGGGGGCCAGATACGCAGTATTTT.